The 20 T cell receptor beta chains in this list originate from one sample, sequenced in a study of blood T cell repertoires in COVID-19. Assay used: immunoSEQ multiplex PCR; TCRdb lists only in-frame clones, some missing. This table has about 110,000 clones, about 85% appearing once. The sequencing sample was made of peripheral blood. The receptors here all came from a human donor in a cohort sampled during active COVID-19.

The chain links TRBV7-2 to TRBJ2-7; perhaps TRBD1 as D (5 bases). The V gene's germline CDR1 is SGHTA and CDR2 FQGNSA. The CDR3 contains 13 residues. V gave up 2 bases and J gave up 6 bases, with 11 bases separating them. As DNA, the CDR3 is TGTGCCAGCAGCTTATCCAGGGCAGGCGAGCAGTACTTC. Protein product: CASSLSRAGEQYF.

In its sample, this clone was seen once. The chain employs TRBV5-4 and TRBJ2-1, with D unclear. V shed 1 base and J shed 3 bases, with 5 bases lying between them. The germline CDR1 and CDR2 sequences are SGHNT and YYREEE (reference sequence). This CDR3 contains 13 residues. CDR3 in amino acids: CASSLPGYNEQFF. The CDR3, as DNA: TGTGCCAGCAGCTTGCCCGGCTACAATGAGCAGTTCTTC.

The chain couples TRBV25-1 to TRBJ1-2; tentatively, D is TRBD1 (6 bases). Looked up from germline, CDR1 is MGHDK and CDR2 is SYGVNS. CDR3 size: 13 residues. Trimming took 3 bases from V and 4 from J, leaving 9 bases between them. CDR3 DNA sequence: TGTGCCAGCAGTGACGCAGGGGTCTATGGCTACACCTTC. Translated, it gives CASSDAGVYGYTF.

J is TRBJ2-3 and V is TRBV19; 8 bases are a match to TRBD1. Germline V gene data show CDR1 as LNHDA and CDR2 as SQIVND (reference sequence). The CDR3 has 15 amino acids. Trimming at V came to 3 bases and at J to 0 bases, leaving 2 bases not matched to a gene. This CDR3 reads CASSIRQGSTDTQYF. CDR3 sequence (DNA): TGTGCCAGTAGTATTCGACAGGGGAGCACAGATACGCAGTATTTT.

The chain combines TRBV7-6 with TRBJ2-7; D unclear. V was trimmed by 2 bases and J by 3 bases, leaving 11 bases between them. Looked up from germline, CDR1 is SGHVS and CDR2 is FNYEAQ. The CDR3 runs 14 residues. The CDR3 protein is CASSLSATNYEQYF. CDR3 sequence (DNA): TGTGCCAGCAGCTTATCGGCCACTAACTACGAGCAGTACTTC.

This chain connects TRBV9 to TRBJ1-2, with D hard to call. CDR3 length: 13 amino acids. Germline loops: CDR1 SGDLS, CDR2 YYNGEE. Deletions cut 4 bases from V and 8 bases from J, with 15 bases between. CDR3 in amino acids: CASSPLGVRGYTF. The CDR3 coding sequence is TGTGCCAGCAGCCCCTTGGGCGTCCGGGGCTACACCTTC.

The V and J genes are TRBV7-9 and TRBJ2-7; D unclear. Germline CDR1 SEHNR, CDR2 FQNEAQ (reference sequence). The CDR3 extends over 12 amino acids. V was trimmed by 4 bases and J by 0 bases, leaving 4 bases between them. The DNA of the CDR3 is TGTGCCAGCAGCTCCTACTCCTACGAGCAGTACTTC. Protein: CASSSYSYEQYF.

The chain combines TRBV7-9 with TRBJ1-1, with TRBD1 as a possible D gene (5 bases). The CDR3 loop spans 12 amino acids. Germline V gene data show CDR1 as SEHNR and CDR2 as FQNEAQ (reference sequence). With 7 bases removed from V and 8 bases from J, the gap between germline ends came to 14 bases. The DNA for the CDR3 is TGTGCCAGCACGTCAGGGAATTTCGAAGCTTTCTTT. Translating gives CASTSGNFEAFF. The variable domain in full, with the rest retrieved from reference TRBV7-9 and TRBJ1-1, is DTGVSQNPRHKITKRGQNVTFRCDPISEHNRLYWYRQTLGQGPEFLTYFQNEAQLEKSRLLSDRFSAERPKGSFSTLEIQRTEQGDSAMYLCASTSGNFEAFFGQGTRLTVV.

Written as DNA, the CDR3 is TGTGCCAGCAGTCCCTCGACAGAAAACACTGAAGCTTTCTTT. Its translation: CASSPSTENTEAFF. The V and J genes are TRBV6-5 and TRBJ1-1, with D tentatively TRBD1 (5 bases). Trimming cost V 5 bases and J 2 bases, with 12 bases left between them. This CDR3 is built from 14 residues. Germline CDR1 is MNHEY and CDR2 is SVGAGI.

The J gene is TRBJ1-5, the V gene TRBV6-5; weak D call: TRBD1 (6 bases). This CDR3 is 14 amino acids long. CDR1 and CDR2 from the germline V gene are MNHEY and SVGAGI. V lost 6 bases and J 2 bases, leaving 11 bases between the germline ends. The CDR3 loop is CASSSNRGNQPQHF. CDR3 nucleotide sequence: TGTGCCAGCAGCTCGAACAGGGGCAATCAGCCCCAGCATTTT.

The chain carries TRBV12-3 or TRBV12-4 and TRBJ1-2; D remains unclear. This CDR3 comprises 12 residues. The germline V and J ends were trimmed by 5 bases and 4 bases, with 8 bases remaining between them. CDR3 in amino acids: CASSQDTYGYTF. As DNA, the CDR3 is TGTGCCAGCAGTCAGGATACCTATGGCTACACCTTC.

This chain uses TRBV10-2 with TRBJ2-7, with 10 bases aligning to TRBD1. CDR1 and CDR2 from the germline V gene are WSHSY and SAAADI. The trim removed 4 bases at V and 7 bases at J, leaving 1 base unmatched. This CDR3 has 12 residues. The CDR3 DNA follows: TGCGCCAGCAGTGGGGACAGGGGTGAGCAGTACTTC. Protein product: CASSGDRGEQYF.

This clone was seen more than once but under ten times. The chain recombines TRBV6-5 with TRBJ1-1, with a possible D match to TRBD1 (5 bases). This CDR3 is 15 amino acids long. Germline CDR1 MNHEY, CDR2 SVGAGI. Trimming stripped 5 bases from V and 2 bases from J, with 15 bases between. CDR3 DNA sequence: TGTGCCAGCAGTAGGGGTGCGGGGGACAACACTGAAGCTTTCTTT. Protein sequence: CASSRGAGDNTEAFF.

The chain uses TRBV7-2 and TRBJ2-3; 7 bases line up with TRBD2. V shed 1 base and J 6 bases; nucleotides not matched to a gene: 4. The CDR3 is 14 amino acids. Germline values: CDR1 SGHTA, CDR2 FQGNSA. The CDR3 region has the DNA TGTGCCAGCAGCTTAGGCGGGAGTCCCGATACGCAGTATTTT. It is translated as CASSLGGSPDTQYF.

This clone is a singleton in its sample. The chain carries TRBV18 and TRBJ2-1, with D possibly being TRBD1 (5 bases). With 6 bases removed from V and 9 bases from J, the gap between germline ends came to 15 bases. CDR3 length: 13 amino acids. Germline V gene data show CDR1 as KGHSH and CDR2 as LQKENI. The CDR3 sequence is CASSLLRVGEQFF. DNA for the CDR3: TGTGCCAGCTCTCTACTCAGGGTGGGTGAGCAGTTCTTC.

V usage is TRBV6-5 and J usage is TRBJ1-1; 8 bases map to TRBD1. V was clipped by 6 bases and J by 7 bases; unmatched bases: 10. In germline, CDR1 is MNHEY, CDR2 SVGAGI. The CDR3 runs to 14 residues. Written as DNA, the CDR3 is TGTGCCAGCAGAACGATCGGGACAGGCTATGAAGCTTTCTTT. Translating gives CASRTIGTGYEAFF.

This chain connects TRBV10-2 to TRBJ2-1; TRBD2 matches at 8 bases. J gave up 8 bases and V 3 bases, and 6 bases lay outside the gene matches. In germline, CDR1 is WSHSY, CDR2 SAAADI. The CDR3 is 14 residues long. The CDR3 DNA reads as TGCGCCAGCAGTGAACCGGGACTAGTCTATGAGCAGTTCTTC. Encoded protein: CASSEPGLVYEQFF.

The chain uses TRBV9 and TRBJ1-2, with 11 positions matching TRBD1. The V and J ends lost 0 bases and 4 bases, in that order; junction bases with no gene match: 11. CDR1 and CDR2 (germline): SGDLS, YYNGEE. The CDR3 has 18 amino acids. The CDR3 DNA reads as TGTGCCAGCAGCGTAGGACGGGACAGGGGGATGTATGGCTATGGCTACACCTTC. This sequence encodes CASSVGRDRGMYGYGYTF.

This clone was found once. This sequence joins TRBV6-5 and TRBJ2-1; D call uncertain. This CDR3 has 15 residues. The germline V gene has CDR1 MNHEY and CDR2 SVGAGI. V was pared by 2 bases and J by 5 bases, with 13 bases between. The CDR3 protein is CASSYSPRKHNEQFF. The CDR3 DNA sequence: TGTGCCAGCAGTTACAGCCCCCGTAAGCACAATGAGCAGTTCTTC.

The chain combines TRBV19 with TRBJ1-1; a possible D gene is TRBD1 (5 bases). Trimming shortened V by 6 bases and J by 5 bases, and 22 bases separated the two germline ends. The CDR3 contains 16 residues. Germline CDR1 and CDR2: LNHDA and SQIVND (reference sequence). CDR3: CASSIVGGGLTTEAFF. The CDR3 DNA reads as TGTGCCAGTAGCATCGTCGGGGGAGGTCTGACAACTGAAGCTTTCTTT.